Included here is one TCR beta chain sequence, with context. The sample originates from a study of T-cell reconstitution after alpha-beta-depleted transplantation in children. The CDR3 loop spans 12 amino acids. Germline CDR1 MNHNY, CDR2 SVGAGI (reference sequence). Trimming removed 6 bases at V and 6 bases at J, with 11 bases between. Unique molecular identifiers tagged the TCRbeta library. One entry per CDR3 protein results from TCRdb running MiXCR on the PCR reads. The sample has roughly 500,000 distinct CDR3 sequences, approximately 12% seen once; the top ten hold about 5.4%. The material sequenced was PBMCs from the stem cell graft donor, taken from the stem cell graft. The chain recombines TRBV6-6 with TRBJ1-1; unclear D gene. This TCR derives from a human donor who donated a stem cell graft to a child with combined immunodeficiency. The CDR3, as DNA: TGTGCCAGCAGCACAGTAGTGGCTGAAGCTTTCTTT. It codes for CASSTVVAEAFF.